These 30 T cell receptor beta chains were all obtained from the same sample, sequenced in a study of CD8+ T cells in alopecia areata (dated by TCRdb to about 2018). Sample time point, as interpreted from the label and publication: 4 weeks on oral tofacitinib. In light of the paper, this sample's treatment or condition label describes: oral pan-JAK inhibitor, 5-10 mg twice daily. Libraries were made using the immunoSEQ multiplex PCR assay. For TCR sequencing, RNA was extracted from every sample and reverse transcribed into cDNA to serve as template. TCRdb's version of the immuneACCESS table is confined to in-frame rearrangements and falls short of the full clone set. An unresolved V gene accounts for under half of the shortfall where checked; the remainder is of unknown origin. This sample has under 150,000 clones in its table, and over 60% of those were observed once. 4.5% to 6% of the sample is held by the ten biggest clonotypes.

Sequencing was performed on CD4+ T cells sorted from blood, taken at week 4, from a patient treated with tofacitinib. These receptors originate from a human donor with alopecia areata.

The chain employs TRBV18 and TRBJ1-1; TRBD1 is a possible D gene (5 bases). The germline V and J ends were trimmed by 3 bases and 10 bases, with 12 bases remaining between them. This CDR3 has 12 residues. Germline CDR1 is KGHSH and CDR2 is LQKENI. CDR3 DNA: TGTGCCAGCTCACCGGGGCAGGGTACAGCTTTCTTT. As protein: CASSPGQGTAFF.

The V and J genes are TRBV9 and TRBJ1-5, with TRBD1 as a possible D gene (6 bases). Deletions cut 2 bases from V and 7 bases from J, with 13 bases between. CDR3 length: 14 amino acids. Germline CDR1 reads SGDLS; CDR2 reads YYNGEE. The CDR3 spells CASSVPGARQPQHF. The CDR3 coding sequence is TGTGCCAGCAGCGTTCCAGGGGCAAGGCAGCCCCAGCATTTT.

This chain links TRBV7-2 with TRBJ2-7; 11 bases are shared with TRBD2. The CDR3 contains 16 residues. CDR1 SGHTA and CDR2 FQGNSA come from the germline V gene. After removal of 2 bases from V and 5 bases from J, the junction contained 8 bases not matched to a gene. CDR3 in amino acids: CASSLSLAGGLDEQYF. DNA of the CDR3: TGTGCCAGCAGCTTAAGCCTAGCGGGGGGTCTGGACGAGCAGTACTTC.

This clone showed up just a few times. The DNA for the CDR3 is TGCGCCAGCAGCCAACCGCCTAGCGGAGAGATACAAGGTGAGCAGTTCTTC. Encoded protein: CASSQPPSGEIQGEQFF. The chain links TRBV4-1 to TRBJ2-1; TRBD2 aligns across 7 bases. CDR1 and CDR2 from the germline V gene are MGHRA and YSYEKL. The CDR3 length is 17 residues. V shed 2 bases and J 9 bases; nucleotides not matched to a gene: 16.

In this sample, this clone turned up once. The chain recombines TRBV29-1 with TRBJ1-4; maybe TRBD1 (6 bases). Germline loops: CDR1 SQVTM, CDR2 ANQGSEA. Trimming left V 4 bases short and J 7 bases short, with 13 bases between. The CDR3 totals 13 residues. CDR3 protein: CSVAQGLGEKLFF. In nucleotides, the CDR3 is TGCAGCGTTGCGCAGGGGCTGGGTGAAAAACTGTTTTTT.

The chain joins TRBV25-1 to TRBJ2-5; D remains ambiguous. Per the germline V gene, CDR1 is MGHDK and CDR2 is SYGVNS. Trimming pared 5 bases from V and 3 bases from J, leaving 10 bases between. The CDR3 contains 13 residues. CDR3 bases: TGTGCCAGCAGTCCTGCGCCCGAAGAGACCCAGTACTTC. Its protein is CASSPAPEETQYF.

This clone has just a few counts. The chain recombines TRBV25-1 with TRBJ1-2, with no clear D. V was trimmed by 7 bases and J by 8 bases, leaving 11 bases between them. Germline V gives CDR1 MGHDK, CDR2 SYGVNS. This CDR3 region has 11 residues. The CDR3 sequence is CASTGYDGYTF. CDR3 nucleotides: TGTGCCAGCACTGGTTACGACGGCTACACCTTC.

The J gene is TRBJ2-7, the V gene TRBV25-1; perhaps TRBD1 as D (7 bases). The ends were cut back, 1 base at V and 4 bases at J, with 14 bases in the middle. The CDR3 consists of 15 residues. Germline V gene sequence: CDR1 MGHDK, CDR2 SYGVNS. The CDR3 reads CASSESGGGIYEQYF. DNA for the CDR3: TGTGCCAGCAGTGAATCTGGAGGGGGCATTTACGAGCAGTACTTC.

The genes are TRBV28 and TRBJ1-5; weak D call: TRBD1 (6 bases). CDR3 length equals 14 residues. The V gene lost 8 bases and the J gene lost 2 bases, with 13 bases spanning the gap. From germline, CDR1 is MDHEN and CDR2 SYDVKM. Here the CDR3 reads CASRRGGGNQPQHF. CDR3 sequence (DNA): TGTGCCAGCCGAAGGGGGGGTGGCAATCAGCCCCAGCATTTT.

This clone appeared a single time. V and J are TRBV7-3 and TRBJ2-1, with D maybe TRBD2 (5 bases). Trimming removed 5 bases from V and 7 bases from J, with 9 bases in between. Germline V gene data show CDR1 as SGHTA and CDR2 as FQGTGA. The CDR3 covers 12 residues. The CDR3 coding sequence is TGTGCCAGCAGCCAAACGGGGAATGAGCAGTTCTTC. Amino acid sequence: CASSQTGNEQFF. Drawing the rest from reference TRBV7-3 and TRBJ2-1, the complete variable domain is GAGVSQTPSNKVTEKGKYVELRCDPISGHTALYWYRQSLGQGPEFLIYFQGTGAADDSGLPNDRFFAVRPEGSVSTLKIQRTERGDSAVYLCASSQTGNEQFFGPGTRLTVL.

The chain couples TRBV7-2 to TRBJ2-5; D is uncertain. Germline CDR1 reads SGHTA; CDR2 reads FQGNSA. The CDR3 extends over 11 amino acids. V lost 2 bases to trimming and J lost 5 bases, with 3 bases between them. The DNA for the CDR3 is TGTGCCAGCAGCTTAATGGAGACCCAGTACTTC. Protein product: CASSLMETQYF.

This clone came up a few times. This rearrangement joins TRBV2 to TRBJ2-3, with 9 positions matching TRBD2. Trimming at V came to 6 bases and at J to 0 bases, leaving 4 bases not matched to a gene. CDR1 is SNHLY and CDR2 is FYNNEI in the germline V gene. There are 15 residues in the CDR3. CDR3 nucleotide sequence: TGTGCCAGCAGGAGACTAGCGGAGAGCACAGATACGCAGTATTTT. It translates to CASRRLAESTDTQYF.

The chain is built from TRBV9 and TRBJ1-4; possibly TRBD1 for D (5 bases). Germline assignment: CDR1 SGDLS and CDR2 YYNGEE. V dropped 1 base and J dropped 10 bases, with 8 bases sitting between them. CDR3 length: 12 residues. CDR3 in DNA: TGTGCCAGCAGCGTAAGGCAGGGAAAACTGTTTTTT. This sequence encodes CASSVRQGKLFF.

The V gene is TRBV7-9, the J gene TRBJ2-2; 7 nucleotides match TRBD1. The CDR3 sequence is 15 residues long. V shed 1 base, J shed 5 bases, and the junction held 4 bases outside the gene matches. CDR1 is SEHNR and CDR2 is FQNEAQ in the germline V gene (reference sequence). This CDR3 is CASSLGGGLTGELFF. CDR3 coding DNA: TGTGCCAGCAGCTTAGGAGGGGGCCTGACCGGGGAGCTGTTTTTT.

This chain connects TRBV7-2 to TRBJ1-1; no firm D call. CDR3 size: 16 residues. Looked up from germline, CDR1 is SGHTA and CDR2 is FQGNSA. The ends were cut back, 3 bases at V and 0 bases at J, with 14 bases in the middle. CDR3 DNA: TGTGCCAGCAGCTTGAAGCTGATGTTAATGAACACTGAAGCTTTCTTT. Translation gives CASSLKLMLMNTEAFF.

The V call is TRBV5-6, the J call TRBJ2-5; D is tentatively TRBD1 or TRBD2 (6 bases each). With 0 bases removed from V and 9 bases from J, the gap between germline ends came to 15 bases. This CDR3 is built from 14 residues. Germline loops: CDR1 SGHDT, CDR2 YYEEEE. The DNA of the CDR3 is TGTGCCAGCAGCTTGGTCGGCCAGGGGAGGCCCCAGTACTTC. It is translated as CASSLVGQGRPQYF.

This clone appeared once. The sample has other DNA sequences that encode this CDR3 too. The J gene is TRBJ1-2, the V gene TRBV30; D may be TRBD1 (5 bases). This CDR3 has 13 residues. Germline assignment: CDR1 GTSNPN and CDR2 SVGIG (reference sequence). V shed 0 bases and J shed 8 bases, with 13 bases lying between them. CDR3 sequence (DNA): TGTGCCTGGAGTGTCAAGTCGGAGGGGGGCTACACCTTC. Residues: CAWSVKSEGGYTF.

This chain links TRBV18 with TRBJ2-2, with D perhaps given as TRBD1 or TRBD2 (5 bases each). Looked up from germline, CDR1 is KGHSH and CDR2 is LQKENI. The ends were cut back, 3 bases at V and 1 base at J, with 9 bases in the middle. This CDR3 contains 15 residues. CDR3 protein: CASSPMGVNTGELFF. As DNA, the CDR3 is TGTGCCAGCTCACCTATGGGGGTGAACACCGGGGAGCTGTTTTTT.

The rearrangement joins TRBV5-1 to TRBJ2-2; TRBD1 agrees at 7 bases. V was clipped by 4 bases and J by 1 base; unmatched bases: 1. Germline V CDR1 and CDR2: SGHRS, YFSETQ. This CDR3 has 14 amino acids. The CDR3 region is CASSRQGNTGELFF. The CDR3 nucleotides are TGCGCCAGCAGCCGACAGGGGAACACCGGGGAGCTGTTTTTT.

The chain is built from TRBV6-5 and TRBJ2-7, with a possible D match to TRBD1 (6 bases). Germline V gene data show CDR1 as MNHEY and CDR2 as SVGAGI. Trimming removed 0 bases from V and 0 bases from J, with 12 bases in between. The CDR3 covers 16 residues. CDR3 protein: CASSYSGDTYSYEQYF. CDR3 bases: TGTGCCAGCAGTTACTCGGGGGACACCTACTCCTACGAGCAGTACTTC.

To note about this clone: Sequence at one end of the junction differs from germline and may be a read error. The same CDR3 also results from other DNA sequences found in this sample. The V gene is TRBV30, the J gene TRBJ1-1; the D gene is possibly TRBD1 (5 bases). The V gene's germline CDR1 is GTSNPN and CDR2 SVGIG (reference sequence). This CDR3 region has 15 residues. The CDR3 nucleotides read TGTGCCTTTAAGACCGGGACGGACCTGAACACTGAGGCTTTCTTT. The encoded protein is CAFKTGTDLNTEAFF.

The chain combines TRBV7-2 with TRBJ2-1; 13 nucleotides match TRBD2. Trimming at V came to 5 bases and at J to 9 bases, leaving 7 bases not matched to a gene. The CDR3 totals 15 residues. The germline CDR1 and CDR2 sequences are SGHTA and FQGNSA. CDR3 region: CASSITSGRAPEQFF. The CDR3 bases are TGTGCCAGCAGCATCACTAGCGGGAGGGCCCCTGAGCAGTTCTTC.

The chain recombines TRBV5-4 with TRBJ2-2; the D gene is possibly TRBD2 (5 bases). This CDR3 is 14 amino acids long. Per the germline V gene, CDR1 is SGHNT and CDR2 is YYREEE (reference sequence). Trimming took 3 bases from V and 5 from J, leaving 11 bases between them. Here the CDR3 DNA reads TGTGCCAGCAGCTACGTGGGAGAGACCGGGGAGCTGTTTTTT. Translating gives CASSYVGETGELFF.

The rearrangement links TRBV7-2 to TRBJ2-7, with D uncertain. Germline CDR1 reads SGHTA; CDR2 reads FQGNSA. The CDR3 is made up of 16 amino acids. V lost 0 bases and J 0 bases, leaving 12 bases between the germline ends. In DNA form, the CDR3 reads TGTGCCAGCAGCTTAGCGGCCGGGCCTGGCTCCTACGAGCAGTACTTC. It codes for CASSLAAGPGSYEQYF.

The chain is built from TRBV5-6 and TRBJ2-3; 9 nucleotides agree with TRBD1. The CDR3 has 16 amino acids. V was pared by 4 bases and J by 2 bases, with 8 bases of the junction left unmatched. Germline lookup yields CDR1 SGHDT and CDR2 YYEEEE. The CDR3 DNA reads TGTGCCAGCAGCCCCCAGGACAGGGGTTTCACAGATACGCAGTATTTT. This gives the protein CASSPQDRGFTDTQYF.

The V gene is TRBV29-1, the J gene TRBJ2-4; D is undetermined. The CDR3 covers 14 residues. Trimming shortened V by 1 base and J by 1 base, and 8 bases separated the two germline ends. Per the germline V gene, CDR1 is SQVTM and CDR2 is ANQGSEA. Here the CDR3 DNA reads TGCAGCGTTGAAGTGGGAAACGCCAAAAACATTCAGTACTTC. Translated: CSVEVGNAKNIQYF.

Here the CDR3 DNA reads TGTGCCAGCAGCTTACTAGGCGGGAGGGCCTACAATGAGCAGTTCTTC. Its translation is CASSLLGGRAYNEQFF. The chain combines TRBV7-2 with TRBJ2-1; 9 nucleotides match TRBD2. Germline V gene lookup returns CDR1 SGHTA and CDR2 FQGNSA. J lost 2 bases, V lost 2 bases, and 4 bases had no gene match. This CDR3 has 16 amino acids.

This chain uses TRBV2 with TRBJ2-1, with 7 bases fitting TRBD1. The CDR3 contains 15 residues. Germline V gene lookup returns CDR1 SNHLY and CDR2 FYNNEI. The V gene end was trimmed by 7 bases and the J gene end by 0 bases; junction bases not matched to a gene: 6. CDR3 in amino acids: CASNPDRSSYNEQFF. The CDR3 bases are TGTGCCAGCAACCCGGACAGGAGCTCCTACAATGAGCAGTTCTTC.

V gene TRBV25-1 combines with J gene TRBJ2-5; 12 bases agree with TRBD2. Trimming at V came to 3 bases and at J to 5 bases, leaving 4 bases not matched to a gene. The CDR3 runs 15 residues. Germline V lookup: CDR1 MGHDK, CDR2 SYGVNS. The CDR3 here is CASSERGLAGETQYF. CDR3 DNA: TGTGCCAGCAGTGAGCGTGGACTAGCGGGGGAGACCCAGTACTTC.

V gene TRBV27 combines with J gene TRBJ1-2; no definite D call. The CDR3 has 13 residues. The germline gives CDR1 MNHEY, CDR2 SMNVEV (reference sequence). The V and J ends lost 6 bases and 1 base respectively, with 9 bases between them. CDR3 region: CASSQRVNYGYTF. For the CDR3, the DNA is TGTGCCAGCAGCCAACGGGTTAACTATGGCTACACCTTC.